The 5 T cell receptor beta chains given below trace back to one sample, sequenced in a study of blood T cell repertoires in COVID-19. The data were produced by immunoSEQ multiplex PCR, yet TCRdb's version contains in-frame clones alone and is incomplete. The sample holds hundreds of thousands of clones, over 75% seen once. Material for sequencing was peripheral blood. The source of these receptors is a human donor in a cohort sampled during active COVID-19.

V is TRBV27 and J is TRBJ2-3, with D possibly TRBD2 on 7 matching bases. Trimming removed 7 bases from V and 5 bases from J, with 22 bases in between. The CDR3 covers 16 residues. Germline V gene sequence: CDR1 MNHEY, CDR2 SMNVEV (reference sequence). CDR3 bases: TGTGCCAGCACCCACTGGGGGGGGCCCACAATAGATACGCAGTATTTT. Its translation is CASTHWGGPTIDTQYF.

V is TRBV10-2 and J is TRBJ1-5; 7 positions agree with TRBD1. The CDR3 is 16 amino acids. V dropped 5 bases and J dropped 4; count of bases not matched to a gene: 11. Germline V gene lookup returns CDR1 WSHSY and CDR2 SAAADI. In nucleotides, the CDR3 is TGCGCCAGCAGTCGGGACAGTAAAATGGGGAATCAGCCCCAGCATTTT. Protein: CASSRDSKMGNQPQHF.

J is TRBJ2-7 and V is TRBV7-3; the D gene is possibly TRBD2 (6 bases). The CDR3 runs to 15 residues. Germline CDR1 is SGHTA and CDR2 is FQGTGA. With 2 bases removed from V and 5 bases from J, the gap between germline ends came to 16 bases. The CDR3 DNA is TGTGCCAGCAGCTTAGCCGGGAGTTTGGGGCACGAGCAGTACTTC. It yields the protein CASSLAGSLGHEQYF.

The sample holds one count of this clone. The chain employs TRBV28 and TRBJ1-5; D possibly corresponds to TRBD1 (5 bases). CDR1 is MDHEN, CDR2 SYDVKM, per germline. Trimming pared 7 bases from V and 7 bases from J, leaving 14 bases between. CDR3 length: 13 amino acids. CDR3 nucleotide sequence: TGTGCCAGCATCCTTGGGGGGAGCCAGCCCCAGCATTTT. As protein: CASILGGSQPQHF.

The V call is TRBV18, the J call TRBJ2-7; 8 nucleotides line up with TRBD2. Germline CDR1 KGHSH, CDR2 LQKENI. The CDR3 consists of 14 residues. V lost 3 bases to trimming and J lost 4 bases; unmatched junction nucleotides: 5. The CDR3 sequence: CASSPPGLEYEQYF. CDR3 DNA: TGTGCCAGCTCACCGCCGGGACTAGAGTACGAGCAGTACTTC.